This passage covers 29 T cell receptor beta chains from one sample sequenced in a study of T cell responses to AZD1222 COVID-19 vaccine. Using immunoSEQ multiplex PCR, the repertoire was profiled, and TCRdb retains in-frame clones only, with some absent. Of tens of thousands of clones in the sample, roughly 90% were seen once. Specimen: peripheral blood, collected 28 days after the second AZD1222 dose. The receptor source for this set is an adult who received the AZD1222 COVID-19 vaccine.

The DNA of the CDR3 is TGTGCCAGTAGTTCGGTCGGGCGGGGCCCCTCCTACGAGCAGTACTTC. It is translated as CASSSVGRGPSYEQYF. The J gene is TRBJ2-7, the V gene TRBV19; D may be TRBD2 (6 bases). The CDR3 has 16 residues. The V and J ends lost 5 bases and 0 bases respectively, with 17 bases between them. Germline lookup yields CDR1 LNHDA and CDR2 SQIVND (reference sequence).

The CDR3 loop reads CAWTRTGGANEAFF. Written as DNA, the CDR3 is TGTGCCTGGACCAGGACAGGAGGGGCTAACGAAGCTTTCTTT. The gene calls are TRBV30 and TRBJ1-1; 7 bases are a match to TRBD1. In germline, CDR1 is GTSNPN, CDR2 SVGIG (reference sequence). This CDR3 is 14 amino acids long. Trimming cost V 4 bases and J 8 bases; bases outside gene matches: 13.

V usage is TRBV5-1 and J usage is TRBJ2-1, with D possibly being TRBD2 (5 bases). Germline assignment: CDR1 SGHRS and CDR2 YFSETQ. The CDR3 is 15 residues long. V dropped 1 base and J dropped 3 bases, with 11 bases sitting between them. CDR3 nucleotide sequence: TGCGCCAGCAGCTTGACGGGAATAGGCTACAATGAGCAGTTCTTC. The encoded protein is CASSLTGIGYNEQFF.

The chain is built from TRBV11-3 and TRBJ1-6; no firm D call. Germline V gene data show CDR1 as SGHNT and CDR2 as YENEEA. The CDR3 sequence is 13 residues long. The V gene lost 5 bases and the J gene lost 7 bases, with 9 bases spanning the gap. The CDR3: CASSLGINSPLHF. The CDR3 nucleotides are TGTGCCAGCAGCCTCGGGATCAATTCACCCCTCCACTTT.

The chain couples TRBV7-2 to TRBJ2-3; TRBD1 matches 7 bases. The V and J ends lost 5 bases and 5 bases, in that order; junction bases with no gene match: 4. The CDR3 is 13 amino acids. CDR1 and CDR2 from the germline V gene are SGHTA and FQGNSA. Here the CDR3 DNA reads TGTGCCAGCAGCCCGACAGGGAGAGATACGCAGTATTTT. Protein product: CASSPTGRDTQYF.

The chain is built from TRBV28 and TRBJ2-5; 10 nucleotides agree with TRBD1. Trimming removed 5 bases from V and 7 bases from J; junction bases left unmatched: 10. CDR1 is MDHEN and CDR2 is SYDVKM in the germline V gene. The CDR3 extends over 15 amino acids. The chain's CDR3 is CASSLLTGGLVTQYF. The CDR3 region has the DNA TGTGCCAGCAGTCTCCTGACAGGGGGCCTAGTGACCCAGTACTTC.

The chain couples TRBV5-5 to TRBJ1-5, with a tentative D call TRBD1 (5 bases). The CDR3 sequence is 13 residues long. Deletions cut 0 bases from V and 5 bases from J, with 6 bases between. Looked up from germline, CDR1 is SGHKS and CDR2 is YYEKEE (reference sequence). CDR3 DNA: TGTGCCAGCAGCTTGGAGGGGCATCAGCCCCAGCATTTT. Translated: CASSLEGHQPQHF.

The chain joins TRBV6-1 to TRBJ1-1; D is uncertain. Germline values: CDR1 MNHNS, CDR2 SASEGT. This CDR3 region has 17 residues. V dropped 1 base and J dropped 1 base, with 16 bases sitting between them. The CDR3: CASSEVRTTTSNTEAFF. The CDR3 nucleotides read TGTGCCAGCAGTGAAGTCCGAACGACAACCTCGAACACTGAAGCTTTCTTT.

The chain combines TRBV6-5 with TRBJ1-1, with D possibly being TRBD1 (5 bases). The V gene's germline CDR1 is MNHEY and CDR2 SVGAGI. The CDR3 loop spans 12 amino acids. V was pared by 11 bases and J by 4 bases, with 14 bases between. Here the CDR3 reads CAPSTGITEAFF. Written as DNA, the CDR3 is TGTGCCCCCAGTACAGGAATCACTGAAGCTTTCTTT.

The chain joins TRBV3-1 (or the pseudogene TRBV3-2) to TRBJ1-2; 7 bases align to TRBD1. Germline-derived CDR1 and CDR2 are LGHDT and YNNKEL (reference sequence). The CDR3 has 15 residues. The V and J ends lost 1 base and 4 bases, in that order; junction bases with no gene match: 6. CDR3 loop: CASSQVGGGGYGYTF. In nucleotides, the CDR3 is TGTGCCAGCAGCCAAGTCGGAGGGGGCGGCTATGGCTACACCTTC.

The chain links TRBV21-1 to TRBJ2-1; the table's D call, TRBD1, has no DNA check behind it. TRBV21-1 is noted as a pseudogene. This CDR3 has 15 amino acids. The DNA of the CDR3 is TGTGCCAGCAGCAAAGACGCAGGCGTAGACAATGAGCAGTTCTTC. Residues: CASSKDAGVDNEQFF.

The rearrangement joins TRBV2 to TRBJ1-2; 7 bases agree with TRBD1. J gave up 2 bases and V 4 bases, and 7 bases lay outside the gene matches. CDR1 and CDR2 from the germline V gene are SNHLY and FYNNEI. The CDR3 runs to 15 residues. This CDR3 reads CASSGWDSENYGYTF. The DNA for the CDR3 is TGTGCCAGCAGTGGATGGGACAGCGAGAACTATGGCTACACCTTC.

The CDR3 loop is CASRVAGGSYEQYF. CDR3 DNA: TGCGCCAGCAGAGTTGCCGGGGGCTCCTACGAGCAGTACTTC. This chain joins TRBV5-1 and TRBJ2-7; TRBD2 is a possible D gene (6 bases). CDR1 is SGHRS, CDR2 YFSETQ, per germline. V gave up 5 bases and J gave up 0 bases, with 12 bases separating them. This CDR3 spans 14 amino acids.

V and J are TRBV9 and TRBJ2-3, with 9 bases fitting TRBD1. This CDR3 is built from 15 residues. Unmatched junction bases numbered 5, after V lost 4 bases and J lost 2 bases. Germline lookup yields CDR1 SGDLS and CDR2 YYNGEE. For the CDR3, the DNA is TGTGCCAGCAGCTTGAGGACAGGGGCCACAGATACGCAGTATTTT. Residues: CASSLRTGATDTQYF.

DNA for the CDR3: TGTGCCACCAGCAGAGAAATGGGTGGGGGTAATGAAAAACTGTTTTTT. This codes for CATSREMGGGNEKLFF. The chain joins TRBV15 to TRBJ1-4; D is possibly TRBD1 (5 bases). The CDR3 has 16 residues. Germline lookup yields CDR1 LNHNV and CDR2 YYDKDF (reference sequence). Trimming shortened V by 0 bases and J by 4 bases, and 12 bases separated the two germline ends.

This chain connects TRBV5-1 to TRBJ1-6, with 9 bases lining up with TRBD1. Looked up from germline, CDR1 is SGHRS and CDR2 is YFSETQ. V lost 3 bases and J lost 8; bases outside the gene matches: 9. The CDR3 runs 16 residues. The CDR3 nucleotides are TGCGCCAGCAGCTCGGGGCTCCGGACAGGGGATTCACCCCTCCACTTT. This encodes CASSSGLRTGDSPLHF.

The genes are TRBV3-1 (or the pseudogene TRBV3-2) and TRBJ2-2, with no clear D. This CDR3 has 15 residues. V lost 3 bases, J lost 6 bases, and 14 bases lay in between. The germline V gene has CDR1 LGHDT and CDR2 YNNKEL (reference sequence). The CDR3 coding sequence is TGTGCCAGCAGCCAGGTAGTGATGCTTGCCGGGGAGCTGTTTTTT. Encoded protein: CASSQVVMLAGELFF.

The chain couples TRBV10-3 to TRBJ1-2; a possible D gene is TRBD1 (6 bases). The CDR3 contains 15 residues. Germline V gene lookup returns CDR1 ENHRY and CDR2 SYGVKD. With 2 bases removed from V and 2 bases from J, the gap between germline ends came to 12 bases. In nucleotides, the CDR3 is TGTGCCATCAGTGAGCTACAGGGCTCCAACTATGGCTACACCTTC. Its translation: CAISELQGSNYGYTF.

Only one count was recorded for this clone. The V call is TRBV19, the J call TRBJ1-5; 11 bases line up with TRBD1. This CDR3 has 13 residues. Germline V lookup: CDR1 LNHDA, CDR2 SQIVND (reference sequence). V trimming: 11 bases; J trimming: 6 bases; junction bases outside the gene matches: 6. CDR3 amino acids: CAADRGRGQPQHF. The CDR3 DNA reads TGTGCCGCGGACAGGGGGCGCGGTCAGCCCCAGCATTTT.

This chain uses TRBV3-1 (or the pseudogene TRBV3-2) with TRBJ2-7, with TRBD2 matching 8 bases. Germline lookup yields CDR1 LGHDT and CDR2 YNNKEL (reference sequence). This CDR3 has 16 residues. J lost 1 base, V lost 1 base, and 6 bases had no gene match. As DNA, the CDR3 is TGTGCCAGCAGCCAAGCCTACGGGAGGGGATCCTACGAGCAGTACTTC. Amino acids: CASSQAYGRGSYEQYF.

The chain combines TRBV27 with TRBJ2-1; tentative D call: TRBD2 (6 bases). CDR3 length equals 14 residues. CDR1 and CDR2 from the germline V gene are MNHEY and SMNVEV (reference sequence). V was clipped by 8 bases and J by 6 bases, with 17 bases between them. CDR3 amino acids: CASRNAGPANEQFF. DNA of the CDR3: TGTGCCAGCCGAAATGCGGGACCGGCCAATGAGCAGTTCTTC.

J is TRBJ1-1 and V is TRBV6-7; 7 nucleotides align to TRBD1. TRBV6-7 is known as an ORF, though its function is uncertain. J was trimmed by 5 bases and V by 6 bases; bases with no gene match: 12. The CDR3 sequence is 15 residues long. CDR3 in amino acids: CASSHPQGEGTEAFF. CDR3 nucleotides: TGTGCCAGCAGCCATCCCCAGGGGGAGGGGACTGAAGCTTTCTTT.

The DNA of the CDR3 is TGCGCCAGCAGCCAGGGACTAGCGGGAGGGTCGGGCTACGAGCAGTACTTC. Translating gives CASSQGLAGGSGYEQYF. The V and J genes are TRBV4-1 and TRBJ2-7, with TRBD2 matching 16 bases. After removal of 3 bases from V and 3 bases from J, the junction contained 5 bases not matched to a gene. This CDR3 spans 17 amino acids. The germline CDR1 and CDR2 sequences are MGHRA and YSYEKL.

V is TRBV5-4 and J is TRBJ1-1; D unresolved. V gave up 4 bases and J gave up 0 bases, with 16 bases separating them. Germline-derived CDR1 and CDR2 are SGHNT and YYREEE (reference sequence). CDR3 length: 16 amino acids. The CDR3 nucleotides are TGTGCCAGCAGCCGACGGACGGCAGTTTTGAACACTGAAGCTTTCTTT. Amino acids: CASSRRTAVLNTEAFF.

The chain recombines TRBV28 with TRBJ1-5; D possibly corresponds to TRBD1 (5 bases). The CDR3 spans 19 residues. The V gene's germline CDR1 is MDHEN and CDR2 SYDVKM. V was pared by 3 bases and J by 0 bases, with 21 bases between. DNA for the CDR3: TGTGCCAGCAGTTTCCCCCGGGACGGATACTCCCATAGCAATCAGCCCCAGCATTTT. It encodes CASSFPRDGYSHSNQPQHF.

The chain links TRBV7-2 to TRBJ2-5; 8 bases fit TRBD2. The ends lost 4 bases at V and 1 base at J; junction bases unmatched: 11. The CDR3 spans 17 residues. CDR1 is SGHTA and CDR2 is FQGNSA in the germline V gene. The CDR3 sequence: CASSSGPGRAAQETQYF. CDR3 coding DNA: TGTGCCAGCAGCTCCGGGCCCGGGAGGGCCGCCCAAGAGACCCAGTACTTC.

The chain joins TRBV7-6 to TRBJ1-6; 9 nucleotides align to TRBD1. Germline CDR1 SGHVS, CDR2 FNYEAQ. Unmatched junction bases numbered 6, after V lost 5 bases and J lost 7 bases. CDR3 size: 15 residues. In DNA, the CDR3 is TGTGCCAGCAGCCCCCGACAGGGGGAAAATTCACCCCTCCACTTT. Amino acids: CASSPRQGENSPLHF. Full variable domain (missing parts from reference TRBV7-6 and TRBJ1-6): GAGVSQSPRYKVTKRGQDVALRCDPISGHVSLYWYRQALGQGPEFLTYFNYEAQQDKSGLPNDRFSAERPEGSISTLTIQRTEQRDSAMYRCASSPRQGENSPLHFGNGTRLTVT.

The chain is built from TRBV5-1 and TRBJ2-2, with D unresolved. The CDR3 consists of 15 residues. Between the trimmed V and J ends, which lost 1 base and 4 bases, there was a span of 11 bases. Germline CDR1 and CDR2: SGHRS and YFSETQ. The CDR3 loop reads CASSLREGSTGELFF. The DNA for the CDR3 is TGCGCCAGCAGCTTGAGGGAAGGTAGCACCGGGGAGCTGTTTTTT.

J is TRBJ2-7 and V is TRBV9, with 8 bases identical to TRBD2. CDR3 length: 15 amino acids. Unmatched junction bases numbered 4, after V lost 0 bases and J lost 2 bases. Germline-derived CDR1 and CDR2 are SGDLS and YYNGEE. In DNA form, the CDR3 reads TGTGCCAGCAGCGTAGAGGGCGGGGGGACCTACGAGCAGTACTTC. It yields the protein CASSVEGGGTYEQYF.